Following are 25 T cell receptor beta chains from one sample sequenced in a study of T cells in Graves' hyperthyroidism and ophthalmopathy. TCR beta CDR3 regions were amplified from RNA. RT-PCR in the first round (using the HTBI primer set) targeted the TCR CDR3. TCRdb analysed the multiplex PCR reads with MiXCR anew, one entry per CDR3 protein. The sample carries approximately 410,000 distinct CDR3 sequences, 14% to 15% recorded once. Sequencing input: blood. The receptors originated from a man aged 18 to 35 with Graves' ophthalmopathy.

There are many counts of this clonotype. The chain uses TRBV18 and TRBJ2-1, with D unresolved. V lost 8 bases to trimming and J lost 6 bases, with 8 bases between them. Germline values: CDR1 KGHSH, CDR2 LQKENI. The CDR3 totals 11 residues. CDR3 sequence (DNA): TGTGCCAGCAGCCCTAGCAATGAGCAGTTCTTC. Translating gives CASSPSNEQFF.

This clonotype was recorded a few times. A much more abundant neighbour one base away suggests this may be a read error. The CDR3 does not end in the conserved phenylalanine or tryptophan, so this is likely a read error. V usage is TRBV27 and J usage is TRBJ2-3, with 7 nucleotides matching TRBD2. This CDR3 comprises 15 residues. Germline values: CDR1 MNHEY, CDR2 SMNVEV (reference sequence). The trim removed 2 bases at V and 0 bases at J, leaving 2 bases unmatched. CDR3 protein: CASSLMRGSTDTQYS. The CDR3 nucleotides are TGTGCCAGCAGTTTAATGCGGGGGAGCACAGATACGCAGTATTCT.

This clonotype appeared many times. The genes are TRBV12-3 or TRBV12-4 and TRBJ2-7; no clear D gene. The ends were cut back, 3 bases at V and 6 bases at J, with 12 bases in the middle. The CDR3 totals 13 residues. The CDR3 loop reads CASSLGYVPEQYF. DNA for the CDR3: TGTGCCAGCAGTTTGGGCTACGTCCCCGAGCAGTACTTC.

This clonotype has at least ten counts. This chain links TRBV11-2 with TRBJ2-7; 8 nucleotides agree with TRBD1. V gave up 5 bases and J gave up 3 bases; unmatched junction bases: 3. The germline CDR1 and CDR2 sequences are SGHAT and FQNNGV. This CDR3 has 13 residues. The CDR3 DNA reads as TGTGCCAGCAGCCCAGGACAGGGCTACGAGCAGTACTTC. Translating it yields CASSPGQGYEQYF. The full variable domain, with the rest looked up from reference TRBV11-2 and TRBJ2-7, is EAGVAQSPRYKIIEKRQSVAFWCNPISGHATLYWYQQILGQGPKLLIQFQNNGVVDDSQLPKDRFSAERLKGVDSTLKIQPAKLEDSAVYLCASSPGQGYEQYFGPGTRLTVT.

This clonotype was detected a few times. This chain joins TRBV6-1 and TRBJ1-2; D possibly corresponds to TRBD1 (5 bases). The CDR3 sequence is 14 residues long. Between the trimmed V and J ends, which lost 5 bases and 0 bases, there was a span of 10 bases. Per germline, CDR1 MNHNS and CDR2 SASEGT. The CDR3 region is CASSPVGANYGYTF. The CDR3 region has the DNA TGTGCCAGCAGTCCTGTGGGGGCTAACTATGGCTACACCTTC.

This clonotype was recorded many times. The V and J genes are TRBV12-3 or TRBV12-4 and TRBJ2-5; D tentatively reads TRBD1 or TRBD2 (6 bases each). V lost 0 bases, J lost 4 bases, and 15 bases lay in between. This CDR3 has 16 amino acids. CDR3 in amino acids: CASSLAPGALRETQYF. CDR3 sequence (DNA): TGTGCCAGCAGTTTAGCGCCGGGGGCGCTCCGAGAGACCCAGTACTTC.

The table lists this clonotype with many counts. The chain carries TRBV7-9 and TRBJ1-1; D not certain. The ends were cut back, 5 bases at V and 3 bases at J, with 7 bases in the middle. Germline V gene sequence: CDR1 SEHNR, CDR2 FQNEAQ (reference sequence). The CDR3 sequence is 12 residues long. CDR3 in DNA: TGTGCCAGCAGCGCTCTTTACACTGAAGCTTTCTTT. This gives the protein CASSALYTEAFF.

About this clonotype: A much larger clone differs from this one at a single base, so this may be a read error. The DNA for the CDR3 is TGTGCCAATAGTATCCTGGAGCTAAGCTACAATCAGCCCCAGCATTTT. Its protein product is CANSILELSYNQPQHF. The chain joins TRBV19 to TRBJ1-5; no firm D call. The germline V gene has CDR1 LNHDA and CDR2 SQIVND (reference sequence). The CDR3 runs to 16 residues.

This clonotype occurred many times. The chain joins TRBV19 to TRBJ2-5; 9 nucleotides match TRBD1. Germline values: CDR1 LNHDA, CDR2 SQIVND (reference sequence). The J segment lost 4 bases and the V segment lost 4 bases, leaving 13 bases of the junction unmatched. CDR3 length: 17 amino acids. For the CDR3, the DNA is TGTGCCAGTAGTACAGAAGGTCAGCAGACAGGGGGAGAGACCCAGTACTTC. Its protein product is CASSTEGQQTGGETQYF.

This clonotype was recorded many times. This sequence joins TRBV7-9 and TRBJ2-5; perhaps D is TRBD1 or TRBD2 (6 bases each). This CDR3 is 15 amino acids long. Germline assignment: CDR1 SEHNR and CDR2 FQNEAQ (reference sequence). V was cut by 1 base and J by 5 bases, with 14 bases left in between. The CDR3 sequence: CASSLDAGGRETQYF. The DNA of the CDR3 is TGTGCCAGCAGCTTAGACGCCGGGGGCAGGGAGACCCAGTACTTC.

The table lists this clonotype with many counts. The rearrangement uses TRBV27 and TRBJ2-7; weak D call: TRBD1 (6 bases). Per the germline V gene, CDR1 is MNHEY and CDR2 is SMNVEV (reference sequence). The CDR3 sequence is 15 residues long. V gave up 5 bases and J gave up 3 bases, with 17 bases separating them. CDR3 coding DNA: TGTGCCAGCAGTGCGCAGGACAGCTCCTTCTACGAGCAGTACTTC. Its protein product is CASSAQDSSFYEQYF.

This chain joins TRBV9 and TRBJ2-2; D is perhaps TRBD1 (6 bases). This CDR3 spans 17 amino acids. Trimming took 2 bases from V and 3 from J, leaving 17 bases between them. Looked up from germline, CDR1 is SGDLS and CDR2 is YYNGEE. The CDR3 nucleotides are TGTGCCAGCAGCGTCAATAGTGCAGGGGCTTACACCGGGGAGCTGTTTTTT. It is translated as CASSVNSAGAYTGELFF.

This chain uses TRBV6-1 with TRBJ2-2; 12 nucleotides agree with TRBD2. There are 15 residues in the CDR3. Germline CDR1 is MNHNS and CDR2 is SASEGT. J gave up 5 bases and V 7 bases, and 5 bases lay outside the gene matches. The CDR3 protein is CASNLAGGNTGELFF. CDR3 sequence (DNA): TGTGCCAGCAACCTAGCGGGAGGGAATACCGGGGAGCTGTTTTTT.

This clonotype was seen more than once but under ten times. The chain is built from TRBV12-3 or TRBV12-4 and TRBJ2-2; D call uncertain. This CDR3 spans 15 amino acids. The V gene lost 3 bases and the J gene lost 7 bases, with 15 bases spanning the gap. The CDR3 sequence: CASSFPYISLGELFF. The CDR3 DNA follows: TGTGCCAGCAGTTTCCCGTATATCTCACTCGGGGAGCTGTTTTTT.

About this clonotype itself: At one of its ends the junction is not consistent with the germline gene, which may arise from a read error. The V gene is TRBV7-2, the J gene TRBJ2-3; D perhaps matches TRBD1 (5 bases). Germline V gives CDR1 SGHTA, CDR2 FQGNSA. The CDR3 covers 16 residues. This CDR3 is CASSYLLFDSTDTRYF. The CDR3 bases are TGTGCCAGCAGCTATCTCCTCTTCGACAGCACAGATACGCGGTATTTT.

This clonotype was detected ten times or more. The chain links TRBV27 to TRBJ2-3, with D maybe TRBD1 (6 bases). CDR3 length: 15 amino acids. With 2 bases removed from V and 3 bases from J, the gap between germline ends came to 12 bases. Germline V gene lookup returns CDR1 MNHEY and CDR2 SMNVEV (reference sequence). CDR3: CASSLLRGSTDTQYF. The CDR3 DNA reads as TGTGCCAGCAGTTTACTTAGGGGGAGTACAGATACGCAGTATTTT.

The chain uses TRBV5-4 and TRBJ2-1, with 10 nucleotides matching TRBD2. The germline CDR1 and CDR2 sequences are SGHNT and YYREEE (reference sequence). The CDR3 totals 15 residues. Losses at the gene ends were 4 bases for V and 10 bases for J; bases not matched to a gene: 11. The CDR3 coding sequence is TGTGCCAGCAGCATCCCGGGACTAGCGAGAGGGGAGCAGTTCTTC. It encodes CASSIPGLARGEQFF.

Many counts were recorded for this clonotype. V gene TRBV7-6 combines with J gene TRBJ2-2, with D tentatively TRBD2 (6 bases). Germline V gives CDR1 SGHVS, CDR2 FNYEAQ. There are 13 residues in the CDR3. V lost 5 bases, J lost 8 bases, and 12 bases lay in between. The CDR3 nucleotides read TGTGCCAGCAGCCAAGGGAGGCTGGGGGAGCTGTTTTTT. Translated: CASSQGRLGELFF.

This chain joins TRBV2 and TRBJ1-6; 10 bases agree with TRBD1. The J segment lost 9 bases and the V segment lost 6 bases, leaving 17 bases of the junction unmatched. The CDR3 length is 18 residues. The V gene's germline CDR1 is SNHLY and CDR2 FYNNEI. CDR3 sequence reads: CASRETGQGTPRSSPLHF. The CDR3 DNA reads TGTGCCAGCAGGGAAACGGGACAGGGGACTCCACGGAGTTCACCCCTCCACTTT.

This clonotype has ten or more counts. The CDR3 DNA sequence: TGTGCCAGCAGCCAACAGGCGGAATTCACAGATACGCAGTATTTT. This encodes CASSQQAEFTDTQYF. V gene TRBV6-1 combines with J gene TRBJ2-3, with D maybe TRBD1 (5 bases). The CDR3 runs 15 residues. Trimming took 6 bases from V and 2 from J, leaving 15 bases between them. Germline assignment: CDR1 MNHNS and CDR2 SASEGT.

Ten or more counts support this clonotype. The V call is TRBV5-1, the J call TRBJ2-7, with TRBD1 matching 7 bases. The CDR3 spans 14 residues. V lost 3 bases to trimming and J lost 3 bases; unmatched junction nucleotides: 6. CDR1 is SGHRS and CDR2 is YFSETQ in the germline V gene. This CDR3 reads CASSSGTAIYEQYF. The DNA for the CDR3 is TGCGCCAGCAGCTCCGGGACAGCGATCTACGAGCAGTACTTC.

This clonotype turned up a few times. The rearrangement joins TRBV6-1 to TRBJ1-5, with no clear D. The CDR3 sequence is 11 residues long. V lost 8 bases and J lost 7, with 9 bases in between. Per the germline V gene, CDR1 is MNHNS and CDR2 is SASEGT. The CDR3 nucleotides are TGTGCCAGCGGCAGGCAGCAGCCCCAGCATTTT. It translates to CASGRQQPQHF.

This clonotype showed up many times. The chain recombines TRBV11-2 with TRBJ2-7; D may be TRBD1 (6 bases). Between the trimmed V and J ends, which lost 5 bases and 4 bases, there was a span of 12 bases. There are 13 residues in the CDR3. Germline V gene lookup returns CDR1 SGHAT and CDR2 FQNNGV. The CDR3 DNA reads as TGTGCCAGCAGCATTACAGGGCAATACGAGCAGTACTTC. It specifies CASSITGQYEQYF.

This clonotype was counted a few times. This rearrangement joins TRBV19 to TRBJ1-2; D not certain. V lost 5 bases and J 8 bases, leaving 12 bases between the germline ends. The CDR3 has 12 amino acids. Germline V lookup: CDR1 LNHDA, CDR2 SQIVND (reference sequence). The CDR3 is CASSQGRWGYTF. The DNA for the CDR3 is TGTGCCAGTAGTCAAGGGAGGTGGGGCTACACCTTC.

This clonotype was detected once. The V call is TRBV4-3, the J call TRBJ2-4; either TRBD1 or TRBD2 may supply D (6 bases each). V was shortened by 3 bases and J by 8 bases, with 26 bases between the two germline ends. CDR3 length equals 18 residues. The germline CDR1 and CDR2 sequences are LGHNA and YSLEER. In nucleotides, the CDR3 is TGCGCCAGCAGCCAGCCAACTTACGGAGGGCAGGGGAGTTACATTCAGTACTTC. It specifies CASSQPTYGGQGSYIQYF.